The 32 T cell receptor beta chains presented below share a single source sample, sequenced in a study of T-cell memory formation after mild COVID-19. TCRdb reanalysed the 5' RACE reads using MiXCR and keeps one entry per CDR3 protein. The table records 250,000 to 350,000 distinct CDR3 sequences, approximately 19% of them present only once. Source material: PBMCs or a T cell subset sorted from them (not recorded which). These receptors were collected from a man in his late teens or twenties who had mild COVID-19 (a few samples of this study predate the infection). Cell type and time point are not known.

The chain uses TRBV7-2 and TRBJ2-3; D might be TRBD1 (5 bases). The CDR3 consists of 15 residues. Germline V CDR1 and CDR2: SGHTA, FQGNSA. The V end was cut by 4 bases, the J end by 3 bases, with 14 bases between. The CDR3 sequence is CASSSFISGTDTQYF. The CDR3 nucleotides read TGTGCCAGCAGCTCCTTCATCTCAGGGACAGATACGCAGTATTTT.

This clonotype was counted many times. This chain joins TRBV7-9 and TRBJ2-3; 9 bases are shared with TRBD2. V lost 5 bases and J lost 3; bases outside the gene matches: 3. The CDR3 consists of 14 residues. The germline CDR1 and CDR2 sequences are SEHNR and FQNEAQ (reference sequence). CDR3 nucleotides: TGTGCCAGCAGCGCGGGGGGGCATACAGATACGCAGTATTTT. Protein sequence: CASSAGGHTDTQYF.

This clonotype was counted between two and nine times. The rearrangement joins TRBV7-2 to TRBJ1-6; 9 bases align to TRBD1. The CDR3 spans 15 residues. The ends lost 6 bases at V and 9 bases at J; junction bases unmatched: 9. Germline V gene sequence: CDR1 SGHTA, CDR2 FQGNSA. The CDR3 nucleotides read TGTGCCAGCAGTCCCGGGACAGGGAGGACTTCACCCCTCCACTTT. Protein: CASSPGTGRTSPLHF.

This sequence joins TRBV7-2 and TRBJ2-3; 11 nucleotides line up with TRBD2. The V and J ends lost 5 bases and 1 base, in that order; junction bases with no gene match: 2. The CDR3 runs to 15 residues. Germline V gene lookup returns CDR1 SGHTA and CDR2 FQGNSA. The CDR3 region is CASSKTSGGTDTQYF. CDR3 in DNA: TGTGCCAGCAGCAAGACTAGCGGGGGCACAGATACGCAGTATTTT.

This clonotype came up a few times. This chain uses TRBV7-8 with TRBJ2-3, with TRBD2 matching 7 bases. Trimming removed 1 base from V and 1 base from J; junction bases left unmatched: 11. Germline loops: CDR1 SGHVS, CDR2 FQNEAQ. The CDR3 loop spans 18 amino acids. CDR3 in DNA: TGTGCCAGCAGCTTAGTGGGGAGGGGCCCCGCGGGCACAGATACGCAGTATTTT. It specifies CASSLVGRGPAGTDTQYF.

The chain recombines TRBV7-9 with TRBJ1-2, with 7 bases fitting TRBD1. The CDR3 is made up of 14 amino acids. V lost 4 bases and J lost 8; bases outside the gene matches: 10. Germline V gene data show CDR1 as SEHNR and CDR2 as FQNEAQ (reference sequence). CDR3 in amino acids: CASSSETGLGGYTF. The CDR3 nucleotides are TGTGCCAGCAGCTCGGAGACAGGGTTGGGCGGCTACACCTTC.

Only a few counts were recorded for this clonotype. CDR3 residues: CASSYRQGREETQYF. In DNA form, the CDR3 reads TGTGCCAGCAGCTACAGACAGGGGCGCGAGGAGACCCAGTACTTC. The chain joins TRBV7-9 to TRBJ2-5; 8 bases fit TRBD1. Germline V lookup: CDR1 SEHNR, CDR2 FQNEAQ (reference sequence). CDR3 size: 15 residues. Losses at the gene ends were 4 bases for V and 5 bases for J; bases not matched to a gene: 9.

The chain recombines TRBV10-3 with TRBJ2-2; D ambiguous. This CDR3 contains 12 residues. The germline CDR1 and CDR2 sequences are ENHRY and SYGVKD. The V gene lost 4 bases and the J gene lost 4 bases, with 4 bases spanning the gap. The CDR3 coding sequence is TGTGCCATCAGTGGAAGCACCGGGGAGCTGTTTTTT. Translating it yields CAISGSTGELFF.

The gene calls are TRBV9 and TRBJ2-7; D remains ambiguous. CDR3 length equals 13 residues. Trimming removed 1 base at V and 6 bases at J, with 11 bases between. CDR1 and CDR2 from the germline V gene are SGDLS and YYNGEE. The CDR3 spells CASSVTSWGEQYF. CDR3 in DNA: TGTGCCAGCAGCGTAACGAGTTGGGGCGAGCAGTACTTC.

This clonotype was counted many times. The rearrangement joins TRBV7-9 to TRBJ1-1; a weak D match, TRBD1 (6 bases). The CDR3 length is 16 residues. Trimming stripped 0 bases from V and 3 bases from J, with 14 bases between. Germline-derived CDR1 and CDR2 are SEHNR and FQNEAQ (reference sequence). DNA of the CDR3: TGTGCCAGCAGCTTAGCGCTAGCAGGGGCCTACACTGAAGCTTTCTTT. Translated: CASSLALAGAYTEAFF.

V and J are TRBV15 and TRBJ1-1, with D uncertain. Germline CDR1 LNHNV, CDR2 YYDKDF (reference sequence). V lost 1 base and J 1 base, leaving 10 bases between the germline ends. The CDR3 consists of 15 residues. This chain's CDR3 is CATSRVGEGNTEAFF. The CDR3 coding sequence is TGTGCCACCAGCAGAGTCGGGGAAGGGAACACTGAAGCTTTCTTT.

This clonotype was seen only a few times. The rearrangement links TRBV5-1 to TRBJ2-7, with D perhaps TRBD1 (6 bases). The V and J ends lost 4 bases and 9 bases respectively, with 23 bases between them. This CDR3 is built from 15 residues. Germline loops: CDR1 SGHRS, CDR2 YFSETQ. The DNA of the CDR3 is TGCGCCAGCAGCCAAGGGGGTGGCGACTACGCCCGGCAGTACTTC. Translation: CASSQGGGDYARQYF.

This chain links TRBV6-5 with TRBJ2-7; 9 bases fit TRBD1. The CDR3 extends over 15 amino acids. V lost 2 bases, J lost 4 bases, and 6 bases stayed unmatched. Germline V CDR1 and CDR2: MNHEY, SVGAGI. CDR3 sequence: CASSYGQGIEYEQYV. The DNA for the CDR3 is TGTGCCAGCAGTTACGGACAGGGGATCGAGTACGAGCAGTACGTC.

Only a few counts were recorded for this clonotype. V and J are TRBV5-1 and TRBJ2-1, with 11 positions matching TRBD1. Germline CDR1 SGHRS, CDR2 YFSETQ. J was trimmed by 2 bases and V by 3 bases; bases with no gene match: 4. The length of the CDR3 is 16 residues. For the CDR3, the DNA is TGCGCCAGCAGCTGGGGACAGGGGGGGACCTACAATGAGCAGTTCTTC. Its protein is CASSWGQGGTYNEQFF.

The chain combines TRBV4-1 with TRBJ2-3; 7 bases fit TRBD1. This CDR3 is 16 amino acids long. V lost 4 bases, J lost 3 bases, and 10 bases stayed unmatched. Germline V gene lookup returns CDR1 MGHRA and CDR2 YSYEKL. Here the CDR3 DNA reads TGCGCCAGCAGCCCTCACACGGGACAGAGGACAGATACGCAGTATTTT. Amino acids: CASSPHTGQRTDTQYF.

The sample holds a few counts of this clonotype. The chain carries TRBV7-9 and TRBJ2-4; D might be TRBD2 (5 bases). Between the trimmed V and J ends, which lost 5 bases and 0 bases, there was a span of 11 bases. There are 15 residues in the CDR3. Germline assignment: CDR1 SEHNR and CDR2 FQNEAQ (reference sequence). In nucleotides, the CDR3 is TGTGCCAGCAGCGCGGACGGGATAGCCAAAAACATTCAGTACTTC. It encodes CASSADGIAKNIQYF.

At least ten counts were recorded for this clonotype. The chain is built from TRBV11-2 and TRBJ2-1, with D perhaps TRBD2 (5 bases). This CDR3 contains 16 residues. The germline gives CDR1 SGHAT, CDR2 FQNNGV. The ends were cut back, 3 bases at V and 0 bases at J, with 12 bases in the middle. CDR3 region: CASSFRPDSSYNEQFF. CDR3 sequence (DNA): TGTGCCAGCAGCTTCCGACCGGACTCCTCCTACAATGAGCAGTTCTTC. Using reference TRBV11-2 and TRBJ2-1 for the parts outside the CDR3, the full variable domain is EAGVAQSPRYKIIEKRQSVAFWCNPISGHATLYWYQQILGQGPKLLIQFQNNGVVDDSQLPKDRFSAERLKGVDSTLKIQPAKLEDSAVYLCASSFRPDSSYNEQFFGPGTRLTVL.

This clonotype was recorded at least ten times. This rearrangement joins TRBV12-3 or TRBV12-4 to TRBJ2-5; D might be TRBD1 or TRBD2, each matching 6 bases. V dropped 6 bases and J dropped 1 base, with 15 bases sitting between them. The CDR3 extends over 15 amino acids. The CDR3 DNA reads as TGTGCCAGCAGCCCAAGGGGGGCTCTCCAAGAGACCCAGTACTTC. The encoded protein is CASSPRGALQETQYF.

As for this clonotype: One end of the junction fails to match germline, which may point to a read error. The gene calls are TRBV7-9 and TRBJ1-2; D gene unclear. Per germline, CDR1 SEHNR and CDR2 FQNEAQ (reference sequence). The CDR3 sequence is 9 residues long. The CDR3 DNA follows: TGTGCCAGCAGCCCCGGCCCGGACTTC. Protein product: CASSPGPDF.

This clonotype occurred a few times. This chain connects TRBV5-1 to TRBJ2-4; no definite D call. CDR1 and CDR2 from the germline V gene are SGHRS and YFSETQ. V lost 1 base and J lost 0, with 8 bases in between. This CDR3 comprises 15 residues. The CDR3 is CASSLTSRAKNIQYF. The DNA of the CDR3 is TGCGCCAGCAGCTTGACGTCGCGAGCCAAAAACATTCAGTACTTC. Combining the CDR3 with reference TRBV5-1 and TRBJ2-4 gives the whole variable domain KAGVTQTPRYLIKTRGQQVTLSCSPISGHRSVSWYQQTPGQGLQFLFEYFSETQRNKGNFPGRFSGRQFSNSRSEMNVSTLELGDSALYLCASSLTSRAKNIQYFGAGTRLSVL.

The J gene is TRBJ1-2, the V gene TRBV5-4; 11 bases are a match to TRBD1. V shed 4 bases and J 6 bases; nucleotides not matched to a gene: 8. The CDR3 spans 15 residues. Germline V gene lookup returns CDR1 SGHNT and CDR2 YYREEE (reference sequence). The CDR3 nucleotides read TGTGCCAGCAGCCTACCGGGACAGGGGGGCGATGGCTACACCTTC. Translating it yields CASSLPGQGGDGYTF.

The V call is TRBV14, the J call TRBJ2-2; 7 nucleotides align to TRBD2. The length of the CDR3 is 16 residues. Germline V CDR1 and CDR2: SGHDN, FVKESK. V trimming: 4 bases; J trimming: 6 bases; junction bases outside the gene matches: 11. The CDR3 DNA sequence: TGTGCCAGCAGCCTCGGGACTACCTCCTTGGCCGGGGAGCTGTTTTTT. It is translated as CASSLGTTSLAGELFF. The variable domain in full, completed from reference TRBV14 and TRBJ2-2, reads EAGVTQFPSHSVIEKGQTVTLRCDPISGHDNLYWYRRVMGKEIKFLLHFVKESKQDESGMPNNRFLAERTGGTYSTLKVQPAELEDSGVYFCASSLGTTSLAGELFFGEGSRLTVL.

This rearrangement joins TRBV7-9 to TRBJ1-1; 8 bases line up with TRBD1. The trim removed 5 bases at V and 0 bases at J, leaving 11 bases unmatched. The CDR3 loop spans 17 amino acids. Germline V CDR1 and CDR2: SEHNR, FQNEAQ (reference sequence). The CDR3 here is CASSPGGTGSLNTEAFF. The CDR3 DNA reads as TGTGCCAGCAGCCCCGGCGGGACAGGTAGTTTGAACACTGAAGCTTTCTTT.

V gene TRBV6-6 combines with J gene TRBJ1-2; D is perhaps TRBD1 (5 bases). The germline CDR1 and CDR2 sequences are MNHNY and SVGAGI (reference sequence). The V end was cut by 2 bases, the J end by 4 bases, with 20 bases between. This CDR3 comprises 17 residues. In DNA, the CDR3 is TGTGCCAGCAGTTACGGGCACGGCAGGGAGGCCCTCTATGGCTACACCTTC. Translating gives CASSYGHGREALYGYTF.

This clonotype was recorded a few times. The rearrangement links TRBV3-1 to TRBJ1-3, with D possibly TRBD1 on 5 matching bases. This CDR3 comprises 14 residues. Germline V gives CDR1 LGHDT, CDR2 YNNKEL (reference sequence). The V end was cut by 4 bases, the J end by 1 base, with 8 bases between. The CDR3 region has the DNA TGTGCCAGCAGCCCCGCAGGGTCTGGAAACACCATATATTTT. It yields the protein CASSPAGSGNTIYF.

This clonotype was recorded a few times. This rearrangement joins TRBV7-8 to TRBJ1-2; possibly TRBD1 for D (5 bases). CDR1 is SGHVS, CDR2 FQNEAQ, per germline. V lost 2 bases to trimming and J lost 3 bases, with 10 bases between them. This CDR3 is 14 amino acids long. In nucleotides, the CDR3 is TGTGCCAGCAGCTTACTACAGGCGGACTATGGCTACACCTTC. Translated, it gives CASSLLQADYGYTF.

This clonotype has just a few counts. The gene calls are TRBV20-1 and TRBJ2-7; D is possibly TRBD1 (6 bases). The CDR3 spans 14 residues. Germline V gives CDR1 DFQATT, CDR2 SNEGSKA (reference sequence). Trimming shortened V by 6 bases and J by 5 bases, and 20 bases separated the two germline ends. The CDR3 here is CSARGLRGSHEQYF. CDR3 nucleotide sequence: TGCAGTGCGAGGGGCCTTAGGGGGTCCCACGAGCAGTACTTC.

A few counts support this clonotype. This rearrangement joins TRBV20-1 to TRBJ2-5; 7 bases match TRBD1. The J segment lost 4 bases and the V segment lost 6 bases, leaving 11 bases of the junction unmatched. The CDR3 contains 14 residues. Germline loops: CDR1 DFQATT, CDR2 SNEGSKA (reference sequence). The CDR3 loop is CSAFTDRVGETQYF. The CDR3 region has the DNA TGCAGTGCCTTCACCGACAGGGTCGGAGAGACCCAGTACTTC.

The chain uses TRBV7-2 and TRBJ2-1, with D unresolved. The ends were cut back, 0 bases at V and 2 bases at J, with 8 bases in the middle. Germline loops: CDR1 SGHTA, CDR2 FQGNSA. The CDR3 is 15 amino acids. The CDR3 nucleotides read TGTGCCAGCAGCTTAGCTCGTACTACCTACAATGAGCAGTTCTTC. This encodes CASSLARTTYNEQFF.

This clonotype was seen a few times. J is TRBJ2-2 and V is TRBV2; D remains unclear. This CDR3 is built from 12 residues. The germline CDR1 and CDR2 sequences are SNHLY and FYNNEI. V lost 7 bases and J 4 bases, leaving 7 bases between the germline ends. CDR3 bases: TGTGCCAGCACCTACTCCACCGGGGAGCTGTTTTTT. Protein product: CASTYSTGELFF.

CDR3 sequence reads: CASSPTTGISYEQYF. The CDR3 DNA reads TGTGCCAGCAGCCCTACGACAGGGATATCCTACGAGCAGTACTTC. V and J are TRBV9 and TRBJ2-7, with 7 bases that match TRBD1. V gave up 4 bases and J gave up 1 base; unmatched junction bases: 8. The CDR3 has 15 amino acids. Germline V CDR1 and CDR2: SGDLS, YYNGEE.

This clonotype was observed once. The chain links TRBV6-6 to TRBJ2-3; D perhaps matches TRBD2 (6 bases). V lost 4 bases to trimming and J lost 4 bases, with 21 bases between them. The CDR3 is 17 residues long. CDR1 is MNHNY, CDR2 SVGAGI, per germline (reference sequence). CDR3: CASSSPLPGVGSDTQYF. CDR3 sequence (DNA): TGTGCCAGCAGTTCCCCACTCCCGGGGGTAGGGTCAGATACGCAGTATTTT.